This TCR beta chain is from a study of blood T cell repertoires in COVID-19. This CDR3 region has 14 residues. From germline, CDR1 is LGHNA and CDR2 YNFKEQ. With V trimmed by 2 bases and J by 2 bases, 0 bases remained unmatched. Original handling: Amplifying reference gene primers gave estimates of nucleated cell counts. Profiling relied on immunoSEQ multiplex PCR, and the TCRdb table lists in-frame clones only, not all of them. For V, J and clone size, that table is used; D and trimming come from the DNA. The sample lists 80,000 or so clones, around 86% seen once, with over 35% in the top ten. Sample: peripheral blood. The J gene is TRBJ1-1, the V gene TRBV4-2, with 9 bases matching TRBD1. The origin of this receptor is a man of 80 years or more with acute or convalescent COVID-19. In DNA, the CDR3 is TGTGCCAGCAGCCAAACAGGGGGCAACACTGAAGCTTTCTTT. This codes for CASSQTGGNTEAFF.